These T cell receptor beta chains were read from a single sample in a study of T cell repertoires in cytomegalovirus infection. TCRdb independently ran MiXCR on the reads; one entry per CDR3 protein. Of hundreds of thousands of distinct CDR3 sequences detected, around a sixth appear once; the ten largest clones hold about 11%. Sequenced sample: PBMCs. All receptors derive from a human donor in good health (CMV status not recorded). Some clones in this sample may be carry-over from other donors' samples. CDR3s include the opening cysteine and the closing phenylalanine or tryptophan. The D gene is left open where the match is weak. Clone size is stated in some rows and not others, as once, few, many or a class when expanded.

v_call	d_call	clone_size	j_call	cdr3_aa	cdr3_nt
TRBV2	TRBD1	.	TRBJ2-5	CASNWDRETQYF	TGTGCCAGCAATTGGGACAGAGAGACCCAGTACTTC
TRBV20-1	TRBD2	few	TRBJ2-7	CSAGTSGGGYEQYF	TGCAGTGCTGGTACTAGCGGGGGGGGTTACGAGCAGTACTTC
TRBV4-1	.	few	TRBJ2-6	CASSHPRDSETSGANVLTF	TGCGCCAGCAGCCATCCCCGGGACTCCGAAACCTCTGGGGCCAACGTCCTGACTTTC
TRBV28	.	few	TRBJ2-7	CASSVSDGAYEQYF	TGTGCCAGCAGTGTCAGCGATGGAGCCTACGAGCAGTACTTC
TRBV4-2	.	few	TRBJ1-2	CASSQGGVNYGYTF	TGTGCCAGCAGCCAAGGAGGGGTTAACTATGGCTACACCTTC
TRBV7-6	.	many	TRBJ1-6	CASSLGTASPLHF	TGTGCCAGCAGCTTAGGGACCGCCTCACCCCTCCACTTT
TRBV6-1	.	.	TRBJ1-1	CASHWEGMRTEAFF	TGTGCCAGCCATTGGGAGGGTATGAGAACTGAAGCTTTCTTT
TRBV5-6	.	.	TRBJ1-2	CASSLDGPGGNYGYTF	TGTGCCAGCAGCTTGGATGGGCCAGGCGGTAACTATGGCTACACCTTC
TRBV7-2	TRBD2	.	TRBJ2-7	CASSLNFRRLAYEQYF	TGTGCCAGCAGCTTAAATTTCCGACGACTAGCTTACGAGCAGTACTTC
TRBV7-2	.	few	TRBJ2-7	CASSEHIVKSSYEQYF	TGTGCCAGCAGCGAACATATAGTAAAGTCCTCCTACGAGCAGTACTTC
TRBV11-2	TRBD2	few	TRBJ2-3	CASSSLGGGNTDTQYF	TGTGCCAGCAGCTCCCTGGGCGGGGGGAACACAGATACGCAGTATTTT
TRBV7-9	.	.	TRBJ2-7	CASSPPGTHPYEQYF	TGTGCCAGCAGCCCACCGGGGACACACCCCTACGAGCAGTACTTC
TRBV2	.	few	TRBJ2-6	CASTRSAAQSGANVLTF	TGTGCTTCCACTCGGTCGGCAGCTCAGTCTGGGGCCAACGTCCTGACTTTC
TRBV6-1	TRBD1	many	TRBJ1-2	CASSDHDRTGAYYGYTF	TGTGCCAGCAGTGACCATGACAGGACAGGGGCGTACTATGGCTACACCTTC
TRBV18	.	.	TRBJ2-7	CASSPASSTGPQQYF	TGTGCCAGCTCACCCGCTTCCTCGACCGGTCCCCAGCAGTACTTC
TRBV7-2	.	many	TRBJ1-2	CASSRLVASRGYTF	TGTGCCAGCAGCAGATTAGTGGCCTCGCGAGGCTACACCTTC
TRBV7-6	.	many	TRBJ1-4	CASSPDRVNEKLFF	TGTGCCAGCAGCCCCGACAGAGTTAATGAAAAACTGTTTTTT
TRBV28	.	.	TRBJ1-1	CASIPPQGNTEAFF	TGTGCCAGTATACCTCCTCAGGGAAACACTGAAGCTTTCTTT
TRBV7-3	TRBD2	.	TRBJ2-7	CASSYGTSGSYGQYF	TGTGCCAGCAGCTATGGGACTAGCGGGAGCTACGGGCAGTACTTC
TRBV4-2	TRBD2	.	TRBJ2-1	CASSMQPGLAGVNEQFF	TGTGCCAGCAGCATGCAACCGGGACTAGCGGGAGTCAATGAGCAGTTCTTC
TRBV4-3	.	many	TRBJ2-1	CASSQGRGHYNEQFF	TGCGCCAGCAGCCAAGGTCGGGGGCACTACAATGAGCAGTTCTTC
TRBV27	.	many	TRBJ1-1	CASSSRTDRTEAFF	TGTGCCAGCAGTTCCCGTACCGACCGGACTGAAGCTTTCTTT
TRBV5-1	TRBD1	many	TRBJ1-1	CASSLTGTVNTEAFF	TGCGCCAGCAGCTTGACGGGGACAGTGAACACTGAAGCTTTCTTT